This T cell receptor (beta chain) was profiled in a study of blood T cell repertoires in COVID-19. Overall study context: The study drew acute and convalescent COVID-19 samples from the United States, Italy and Spain.

Allocation to cohorts depended on clinical history reported by the participants. Germline lookup yields CDR1 MDHEN and CDR2 SYDVKM. V was pared by 9 bases and J by 5 bases, with 13 bases of the junction left unmatched. There are 14 residues in the CDR3. In the original processing: Amplification from reference gene primers served as the basis for estimated nucleated cell counts. Assay: immunoSEQ multiplex PCR; the TCRdb copy retains only in-frame clones and omits some. V and J calls plus clone size are reproduced from that table; the DNA served to infer D and trimming. Among 280,000 or so clones listed, 90% were seen once.

This clonotype was obtained from a young woman with acute COVID-19. Sample: PBMCs or T cells enriched from blood (not recorded which). This rearrangement joins TRBV28 to TRBJ2-7, with 7 nucleotides matching TRBD1. In DNA form, the CDR3 reads TGTGCCAGTATCCCAGGGGGTGAGAAAAACGAGCAGTACTTC. It is translated as CASIPGGEKNEQYF.